This T cell receptor beta chain was sequenced in a study of T cell responses to AZD1222 COVID-19 vaccine (dated by TCRdb to the early 2020s). Turning to the overall study: TCR sequencing was performed for about 250 trial participants, of whom some 200 were given two doses of AZD1222 and approximately 25 were given two doses of MenACWY control vaccine. Enrollment into the trials was organized by age into subgroups of 18-55, 56-69 and 70-plus years, and those subgroups contained roughly 140, 27 and 60 TCR-sequenced participants, respectively. Beyond this particular receptor, the publication reports: No day 14 peak-response samples were available, so repertoires were characterized only after the peak T cell response. The 56-69-year group was small, and its depth increase did not reach significance, likely because of low power. Participants were mostly white British, with more females than males. The authors suggested clonal diversity may have been underestimated. Reportedly, close to half of the unique spike-specific TCRs recognized epitopes lying outside the regions that are mutated in the B.1.351 and B.1.1.7 variants. Vaccine-associated CD4 TCRs spanned the whole spike protein, with dominant responses in regions 160-218 and 743-854. Conclusions about previously exposed vaccinees are limited because only a handful of AZD1222 recipients were SARS-CoV-2 seropositive at baseline. After two AZD1222 doses, both the breadth and the depth of spike-specific TCRs were significantly higher than at day 0 and than in MenACWY recipients.

The CDR3 regions of human TCRbeta chains were subjected to immunosequencing. As for how the authors treated the data: TCRs in the repertoires were compared against a reference library of SARS-CoV-2-specific TCRs that had been generated with the MIRA antigen-specificity platform. Breadth was defined as the fraction of unique TCRs that were SARS-CoV-2-associated. Depth was defined as the fraction of total T cells that were SARS-CoV-2-associated. Each spike-specific TCR was assigned to its reactive spike region and to a CD4 or CD8 class using the MIRA data. Log10-transformed breadth and depth values were compared by one-way ANOVA with Sidak's multiple comparisons tests. The table comes from immuneACCESS by way of TCRdb, which keeps in-frame sequences with V and J called. Part of the clones is missing from these tables; in studies checked, under half for an unresolved V gene and the rest for unknown reasons. V, J and clone size were drawn from that table, and D and trimming were deduced from the DNA. The table for this sample lists 95,000 to 110,000 clones; about 90% of them were counted only once. The top ten clones comprise over 7% of the sample.

As concerns this clone: The antigen it binds to is not known. No much larger clone is present one base from it, and per-base qualities are unavailable.

Spanning cysteine to phenylalanine, the CDR3 consists of 14 amino acids. Of the read, only the CDR3 DNA is kept; its 42 bases are in frame from base 1. The germline V gene gives CDR1 as SGHRS and CDR2 as YFSETQ. At the junction V is shortened by 5 bases and J by 4 bases, with 10 bases in between. The sample's time point, from its label and the paper: about 28 days (+/-7) after the second vaccine dose. AZD1222 recipients given second doses at about 4 weeks or at about 12 weeks were pooled, since spike-specific TCR depth and breadth were not found to differ between the two schedules. The vaccinee samples were drawn from two UK trials, COV001 and COV002, one of which was a single-blind randomized controlled phase 2/3 trial testing AZD1222 (ChAdOx1 nCoV-19) in healthy adults. For TCRbeta chain sequencing, PBMC samples were collected from trial participants at day 0 and at day 28 after the second dose.

This receptor was obtained from an adult who received the AZD1222 COVID-19 vaccine. The chain was built from TRBV5-1 and TRBJ2-6; the D gene is possibly TRBD1 or TRBD2, with 5 bases matching each. The specimen was peripheral blood, collected 28 days after the second AZD1222 dose. CDR3 protein: CASSGGSGANVLTF. The DNA is TGCGCCAGCAGTGGGGGATCCGGGGCCAACGTCCTGACTTTC. The entire variable domain, with the stretches around the CDR3 drawn from the reference TRBV5-1 and TRBJ2-6 proteins, is KAGVTQTPRYLIKTRGQQVTLSCSPISGHRSVSWYQQTPGQGLQFLFEYFSETQRNKGNFPGRFSGRQFSNSRSEMNVSTLELGDSALYLCASSGGSGANVLTFGAGSRLTVL.